Listed here are 20 T cell receptor beta chains from one sample, sequenced in a study of T cells in Graves' hyperthyroidism and ophthalmopathy. Amplification of TCR beta CDR3 regions was performed using RNA transcripts as template. The study used the HTBI primer set for a first-round RT-PCR of the TCR CDR3. MiXCR was run by TCRdb on the multiplex PCR reads, yielding one entry per CDR3 protein. This repertoire shows 550,000 to 700,000 distinct CDR3 sequences, just over 45% found once; its top ten account for around 17%. Sequences were obtained from peripheral blood or thyroid tissue (not recorded which). The origin of the receptors is an adult woman with Graves' disease, either hyperthyroidism or ophthalmopathy (not recorded which).

This clonotype was counted only a few times. A much more abundant neighbour one base away suggests this may be a read error. J is TRBJ2-7 and V is TRBV20-1, with 7 bases identical to TRBD1. V shed 5 bases, J shed 1 base, and the junction held 11 bases outside the gene matches. This CDR3 is 15 amino acids long. The germline CDR1 and CDR2 sequences are DFQATT and SNEGSKA (reference sequence). DNA of the CDR3: TGCAGTGCTCCGCCACAGGGGACATTGTCCTACGAGCAGTACTTC. Translated, it gives CSAPPQGTLSYEQYF.

This clonotype has only a few counts. The J gene is TRBJ2-2, the V gene TRBV5-1, with 9 positions matching TRBD2. Looked up from germline, CDR1 is SGHRS and CDR2 is YFSETQ. J lost 5 bases, V lost 4 bases, and 12 bases had no gene match. The length of the CDR3 is 17 residues. The CDR3: CASSKTLAGDDTGELFF. DNA for the CDR3: TGCGCCAGCAGCAAAACTTTAGCGGGAGATGATACCGGGGAGCTGTTTTTT.

Written as DNA, the CDR3 is TGTGCCGTCGGACTAGCGGGAGGGCATGGAGAGACCCAGTACTTC. This translates into CAVGLAGGHGETQYF. The chain couples TRBV6-6 to TRBJ2-5; 15 bases match TRBD2. J was trimmed by 4 bases and V by 11 bases; bases with no gene match: 8. The CDR3 extends over 15 amino acids. CDR1 MNHNY and CDR2 SVGAGI come from the germline V gene (reference sequence).

The V call is TRBV7-6, the J call TRBJ2-7; D may be TRBD1 or TRBD2 (6 bases each). Germline CDR1 is SGHVS and CDR2 is FNYEAQ. The CDR3 runs to 11 residues. The V end lost 10 bases, the J end lost 7 bases, and 14 bases lay between the germline ends. The CDR3: CATGGLWEQYF. For the CDR3, the DNA is TGTGCCACTGGGGGGCTTTGGGAGCAGTACTTC.

This clonotype is a singleton in its sample. The chain couples TRBV11-2 to TRBJ2-7; D is undetermined. V lost 5 bases and J lost 7, with 9 bases in between. Germline values: CDR1 SGHAT, CDR2 FQNNGV. The length of the CDR3 is 11 residues. The CDR3 protein is CASSDYREQYF. CDR3 coding DNA: TGTGCCAGCAGCGATTACCGGGAGCAGTACTTC.

Comments on this clonotype: Being one base from a much bigger clone, this may be a read error. V is TRBV5-1 and J is TRBJ2-2; the D gene could be TRBD1 or TRBD2 (5 bases each). The germline gives CDR1 SGHRS, CDR2 YFSETQ. The CDR3 has 16 amino acids. V lost 5 bases to trimming and J lost 6 bases, with 20 bases between them. CDR3 region: CASRSPGPARPGELFF. CDR3 sequence (DNA): TGCGCCAGCAGATCTCCGGGACCAGCACGTCCCGGGGAGCTGTTTTTT.

The chain carries TRBV11-2 and TRBJ2-1; D perhaps matches TRBD2 (6 bases). Germline-derived CDR1 and CDR2 are SGHAT and FQNNGV. The CDR3 is 12 amino acids. Trimming stripped 5 bases from V and 8 bases from J, with 10 bases between. The CDR3 spells CASSPPGDEQFF. The CDR3 DNA follows: TGTGCCAGCAGCCCACCGGGGGATGAGCAGTTCTTC.

The chain employs TRBV6-5 and TRBJ2-6; D is undetermined. Trimming removed 0 bases at V and 3 bases at J, with 6 bases between. Germline V gene data show CDR1 as MNHEY and CDR2 as SVGAGI. The CDR3 loop spans 15 amino acids. The CDR3 is CASSYSRGGANVLTF. CDR3 DNA sequence: TGTGCCAGCAGTTACTCGAGAGGTGGGGCCAACGTCCTGACTTTC.

The V gene is TRBV20-1, the J gene TRBJ2-7, with no clear D. CDR3 length equals 13 residues. The V end was cut by 6 bases, the J end by 3 bases, with 15 bases between. CDR1 and CDR2 (germline): DFQATT, SNEGSKA (reference sequence). The CDR3 loop is CSATSLGYYEQYF. In nucleotides, the CDR3 is TGCAGTGCAACGTCTTTGGGGTACTACGAGCAGTACTTC.

Only a few counts were recorded for this clonotype. The rearrangement joins TRBV15 to TRBJ1-5, with 8 bases identical to TRBD1. Germline trimming cut 5 bases from V and 6 bases from J; bases unmatched to any gene: 9. CDR3 length: 15 residues. CDR1 and CDR2 (germline): LNHNV, YYDKDF (reference sequence). The CDR3 region is CATSARDRFSQPQHF. CDR3 coding DNA: TGTGCCACCAGCGCAAGGGACAGGTTCTCTCAGCCCCAGCATTTT.

This clonotype has a single count. The chain joins TRBV15 to TRBJ2-2; D gene unclear. Germline values: CDR1 LNHNV, CDR2 YYDKDF (reference sequence). Trimming pared 3 bases from V and 0 bases from J, leaving 20 bases between. This CDR3 comprises 19 residues. The CDR3 here is CATSSLVLPGPTNTGELFF. The CDR3 DNA reads TGTGCCACCAGCAGCTTAGTACTTCCGGGTCCCACGAACACCGGGGAGCTGTTTTTT.

Comments on this clonotype: The junction departs from germline at one end; a sequencing error may be responsible. The genes are TRBV2 and TRBJ2-7; D is uncertain. Germline CDR1 is SNHLY and CDR2 is FYNNEI. This CDR3 has 13 residues. Here the CDR3 DNA reads TGTGCCATCAGTGACACAGAAACCTACGAGCAGTACTTC. The encoded protein is CAISDTETYEQYF.

This clonotype occurred once. The chain uses TRBV24-1 and TRBJ1-2; maybe TRBD1 (6 bases). This CDR3 is built from 11 residues. Germline CDR1 is KGHDR and CDR2 is SFDVKD. The germline V and J ends were trimmed by 5 bases and 7 bases, with 7 bases remaining between them. The chain's CDR3 is CATSGGGGYTF. CDR3 nucleotides: TGTGCCACCAGTGGAGGGGGTGGCTACACCTTC.

The rearrangement joins TRBV6-1 to TRBJ1-6; TRBD1 aligns across 7 bases. There are 19 residues in the CDR3. Germline CDR1 reads MNHNS; CDR2 reads SASEGT. With V trimmed by 1 base and J by 6 bases, 15 bases remained unmatched. The CDR3 DNA reads as TGTGCCAGCAGTGAAGTTCTGGCAGGGGGGTACCTTCGTAATTCACCCCTCCACTTT. It encodes CASSEVLAGGYLRNSPLHF.

A few counts support this clonotype. The chain combines TRBV27 with TRBJ1-1, with 7 bases lining up with TRBD1. V lost 5 bases to trimming and J lost 0 bases; unmatched junction nucleotides: 9. This CDR3 region has 16 residues. Germline V gene sequence: CDR1 MNHEY, CDR2 SMNVEV (reference sequence). CDR3 DNA sequence: TGTGCCAGCAGTCCAAGATCGACAGGGATGAACACTGAAGCTTTCTTT. It specifies CASSPRSTGMNTEAFF.

In this sample, this clonotype turned up a few times. Because the CDR3 is missing its conserved closing phenylalanine or tryptophan, this is likely a read error. The DNA is left out, because the CDR3 cannot be placed on it with certainty; the CDR3 is given as TCRdb lists it. This chain links TRBV7-3 with TRBJ2-7; the listed D gene, TRBD2, was not tested against the DNA. Ends included, the CDR3 has 10 residues. Germline CDR1 SGHTA, CDR2 FQGTGA. CDR3 amino acids: CASSAKGLAG.

The CDR3 spells CASSDQVGGNQPQHF. CDR3 nucleotides: TGTGCCAGCAGCGACCAAGTAGGAGGCAATCAGCCCCAGCATTTT. The chain couples TRBV7-2 to TRBJ1-5; no firm D call. V was pared by 5 bases and J by 2 bases, with 13 bases between. This CDR3 is built from 15 residues. Looked up from germline, CDR1 is SGHTA and CDR2 is FQGNSA.

The table lists this clonotype with many counts. This chain links TRBV28 with TRBJ1-2; TRBD1 matches 9 bases. Trimming took 5 bases from V and 4 from J; bases not matched to a gene: 8. Germline V lookup: CDR1 MDHEN, CDR2 SYDVKM. This CDR3 has 15 amino acids. CDR3 loop: CASSPGTGIPYGYTF. The CDR3 DNA reads as TGTGCCAGCAGTCCCGGGACAGGGATCCCCTATGGCTACACCTTC.

The count of this clonotype is one. V usage is TRBV5-1 and J usage is TRBJ2-7, with a possible D match to TRBD1 (6 bases). Between the trimmed V and J ends, which lost 5 bases and 1 base, there was a span of 13 bases. CDR1 and CDR2 from the germline V gene are SGHRS and YFSETQ. CDR3 size: 14 residues. In DNA form, the CDR3 reads TGCGCCAGCAGATCCACAGGGTTTTCCTACGAGCAGTACTTC. Its protein is CASRSTGFSYEQYF. The whole variable domain, remainder taken from reference TRBV5-1 and TRBJ2-7, is KAGVTQTPRYLIKTRGQQVTLSCSPISGHRSVSWYQQTPGQGLQFLFEYFSETQRNKGNFPGRFSGRQFSNSRSEMNVSTLELGDSALYLCASRSTGFSYEQYFGPGTRLTVT.

The chain combines TRBV25-1 with TRBJ2-2; unclear D gene. V gave up 8 bases and J gave up 2 bases, with 18 bases separating them. There are 16 residues in the CDR3. Looked up from germline, CDR1 is MGHDK and CDR2 is SYGVNS. The CDR3 protein is CASQAPPARNTGELFF. The DNA for the CDR3 is TGTGCCAGCCAGGCCCCCCCGGCTCGCAACACCGGGGAGCTGTTTTTT.